These 31 T cell receptor beta chains came from one sample sequenced in a study of CXCR3-negative and CXCR3-positive naive CD8 T cells. Study results and caveats: CXCR3-positive naive cells had TRB CDR3s that were more hydrophobic than CXCR3-negative naive cells had.

These TCRs' antigens remain unknown. The TRB libraries of cDNA were built by UMI-labeled 5' RACE. From its re-call of the 5' RACE reads, TCRdb lists each CDR3 protein once, without DNA. This listing includes more than 80,000 distinct CDR3 sequences. Sequencing input: naive CXCR3+ CD8+ T cells from blood. Described subset: CD45RO-CCR7+CD27+CD95- naive CD8+ T cells expressing CXCR3 (TNR3+). The receptor source for this set is a human donor in good health. Some clones in this sample may be carry-over from other donors' samples.

The CDR3 loop reads CATSSSPTGPSLGETQYF. The chain carries TRBV15 and TRBJ2-5; without DNA, the TCRdb call of TRBD2 cannot be checked. The CDR3 is 18 amino acids. From germline, CDR1 is LNHNV and CDR2 YYDKDF (reference sequence).

CDR3 amino acids: CASSGTEETQYF. V gene TRBV13 combines with J gene TRBJ2-5. The CDR3 sequence is 12 residues long. Germline-derived CDR1 and CDR2 are PRHDT and FYEKMQ (reference sequence).

This sequence joins TRBV7-6 and TRBJ2-1. This CDR3 is 18 amino acids long. Germline V gives CDR1 SGHVS, CDR2 FNYEAQ. The CDR3 sequence: CASSLDVGASLGYNEQFF.

The rearrangement joins TRBV28 to TRBJ2-7; TCRdb's D call, TRBD1, is unchecked because there is no DNA. The germline gives CDR1 MDHEN, CDR2 SYDVKM. The CDR3 runs to 16 residues. The CDR3 protein is CASSQPSGTGDDEQYF.

The V call is TRBV13, the J call TRBJ2-1; TCRdb's D call, TRBD1, is unchecked because there is no DNA. Germline V gene data show CDR1 as PRHDT and CDR2 as FYEKMQ (reference sequence). The CDR3 runs 14 residues. The chain's CDR3 is CASSSTGVYNEQFF.

The chain employs TRBV18 and TRBJ2-7; absent DNA, TCRdb's TRBD1 call cannot be checked. CDR3 length: 15 residues. Germline V CDR1 and CDR2: KGHSH, LQKENI. The chain's CDR3 is CASSLPGQGVYEQYF.

The rearrangement uses TRBV29-1 and TRBJ2-3; the D call from TCRdb, TRBD2, cannot be confirmed without DNA. The germline V gene has CDR1 SQVTM and CDR2 ANQGSEA. This CDR3 spans 16 amino acids. The CDR3 reads CSVQARGGRWEDTQYF.

The rearrangement joins TRBV5-1 to TRBJ2-1; TCRdb designates TRBD2, a call that cannot be tested without DNA. The CDR3 spans 19 residues. Germline V gene sequence: CDR1 SGHRS, CDR2 YFSETQ. The CDR3: CASSFEGLAGESSYNEQFF.

The genes are TRBV6-6 and TRBJ2-1; the D call of TRBD2 rests on TCRdb alone, since no DNA is present to check it. Germline CDR1 is MNHNY and CDR2 is SVGAGI (reference sequence). The length of the CDR3 is 14 residues. The CDR3 loop is CASTGTSGYNEQFF.

The chain combines TRBV5-6 with TRBJ2-3; absent DNA, TCRdb's TRBD1 call cannot be checked. The length of the CDR3 is 17 residues. The germline gives CDR1 SGHDT, CDR2 YYEEEE. The CDR3 loop reads CASSLGGGLLPADTQYF.

V and J are TRBV20-1 and TRBJ1-2; the D call of TRBD1 rests on TCRdb alone, since no DNA is present to check it. CDR1 is DFQATT and CDR2 is SNEGSKA in the germline V gene (reference sequence). The CDR3 sequence is 14 residues long. This CDR3 is CSARDRTGNYGYTF.

The chain recombines TRBV5-1 with TRBJ1-1; TCRdb lists TRBD1, though no DNA is available to test this call. The CDR3 runs 15 residues. CDR1 is SGHRS and CDR2 is YFSETQ in the germline V gene. CDR3 loop: CASSFLTGKDTEAFF.

The genes are TRBV29-1 and TRBJ2-1; TCRdb's assignment of TRBD1 cannot be checked, as there is no DNA. The CDR3 consists of 14 residues. Per the germline V gene, CDR1 is SQVTM and CDR2 is ANQGSEA. This CDR3 reads CSVSSLGQNNEQFF.

The chain employs TRBV4-3 and TRBJ1-2. Germline V lookup: CDR1 LGHNA, CDR2 YSLEER. The CDR3 has 15 amino acids. The CDR3 reads CASSQANRGGPGYTF.

The rearrangement links TRBV11-2 to TRBJ2-3; TCRdb's D call, TRBD1, is unchecked because there is no DNA. Germline assignment: CDR1 SGHAT and CDR2 FQNNGV. This CDR3 spans 15 amino acids. The CDR3 loop reads CASSLVGRGTDTQYF. The complete variable domain, with remaining parts taken from reference TRBV11-2 and TRBJ2-3, reads EAGVAQSPRYKIIEKRQSVAFWCNPISGHATLYWYQQILGQGPKLLIQFQNNGVVDDSQLPKDRFSAERLKGVDSTLKIQPAKLEDSAVYLCASSLVGRGTDTQYFGPGTRLTVL.

The J gene is TRBJ2-5, the V gene TRBV10-3. There are 14 residues in the CDR3. Looked up from germline, CDR1 is ENHRY and CDR2 is SYGVKD. The CDR3 spells CAISGDGIQETQYF.

The CDR3 sequence: CASTLAGVYEQYF. J is TRBJ2-7 and V is TRBV28; checking the TCRdb D call of TRBD2 is not possible without DNA. This CDR3 spans 13 amino acids. Germline V gives CDR1 MDHEN, CDR2 SYDVKM.

V and J are TRBV29-1 and TRBJ2-1; the D call from TCRdb, TRBD2, cannot be confirmed without DNA. The CDR3 extends over 15 amino acids. The germline CDR1 and CDR2 sequences are SQVTM and ANQGSEA. CDR3: CSALGDPPPYNEQFF.

This sequence joins TRBV29-1 and TRBJ2-1; the D call of TRBD2 rests on TCRdb alone, since no DNA is present to check it. CDR1 is SQVTM, CDR2 ANQGSEA, per germline. This CDR3 region has 14 residues. CDR3 region: CSVRPGLRWDEQFF.

The chain links TRBV10-3 to TRBJ2-5; TCRdb's D call, TRBD2, is unchecked because there is no DNA. Germline V lookup: CDR1 ENHRY, CDR2 SYGVKD. CDR3 length: 15 amino acids. The CDR3 loop is CAISESGLAGETQYF.

This CDR3 reads CSVPGVVEAFF. V gene TRBV29-1 combines with J gene TRBJ1-1; TCRdb selects TRBD1, and the lack of DNA leaves this call unchecked. Germline lookup yields CDR1 SQVTM and CDR2 ANQGSEA. The CDR3 length is 11 residues.

The chain employs TRBV28 and TRBJ2-1. CDR1 and CDR2 (germline): MDHEN, SYDVKM. The CDR3 contains 16 residues. The CDR3 loop reads CASSLEEQPSVDEQFF.

This chain uses TRBV29-1 with TRBJ2-7; the TCRdb D gene call, TRBD1, has no DNA to confirm it. CDR3 length equals 12 residues. Germline V gene data show CDR1 as SQVTM and CDR2 as ANQGSEA. The CDR3: CSVALQGSEQYF.

CDR3 protein: CSARDRDRIIQPQHF. The rearrangement links TRBV20-1 to TRBJ1-5; TCRdb lists TRBD1, though no DNA is available to test this call. This CDR3 has 15 residues. The germline V gene encodes CDR1 DFQATT and CDR2 SNEGSKA (reference sequence).

J is TRBJ2-3 and V is TRBV6-5; as DNA is missing, the TRBD1 call by TCRdb cannot be tested. The CDR3 has 16 amino acids. The V gene's germline CDR1 is MNHEY and CDR2 SVGAGI. The CDR3 region is CASSYFSGGDTDTQYF.

The J gene is TRBJ2-5, the V gene TRBV11-2; the TRBD1 assignment by TCRdb is unverifiable without DNA. CDR1 is SGHAT, CDR2 FQNNGV, per germline. The CDR3 loop spans 15 amino acids. The CDR3 spells CASSLTSGEQETQYF.

The rearrangement joins TRBV15 to TRBJ2-3; TCRdb returns TRBD2, unconfirmable since there is no DNA. The germline CDR1 and CDR2 sequences are LNHNV and YYDKDF (reference sequence). The CDR3 contains 18 residues. The CDR3 sequence is CATSRGRGLAGFTDTQYF.

The chain is built from TRBV20-1 and TRBJ2-2; no DNA is available, so the TRBD1 call from TCRdb remains unchecked. Germline CDR1 is DFQATT and CDR2 is SNEGSKA (reference sequence). CDR3 length: 14 amino acids. The CDR3 here is CSVRRQGDTGELFF.

The V gene is TRBV29-1, the J gene TRBJ2-7; TCRdb gives TRBD1 as the D gene, but with no DNA this cannot be confirmed. Germline CDR1 reads SQVTM; CDR2 reads ANQGSEA. The CDR3 is 15 residues long. CDR3 loop: CSVEDEDRSGYEQYF.

This chain links TRBV29-1 with TRBJ1-1; TCRdb picks TRBD1, but there is no DNA to check that call. The CDR3 is 13 amino acids. The germline V gene encodes CDR1 SQVTM and CDR2 ANQGSEA. CDR3 in amino acids: CSARTGMGTEAFF.

The CDR3 sequence: CASSLSRVYEQYF. The V call is TRBV12-3 or TRBV12-4, the J call TRBJ2-7; the TRBD1 assignment by TCRdb is unverifiable without DNA. This CDR3 is built from 13 residues.